This T cell receptor beta chain was identified during a study of cytomegalovirus exposure and HLA in healthy donors. Across the whole study: A subsequent analysis stated that the roughly 130 validation repertoires were run on the same platform as the roughly 670 first-cohort repertoires.

On this clone itself: Antigen unknown.

CDR1 SGHRS and CDR2 YFSETQ come from the germline V gene. Trimming at V came to 0 bases and at J to 1 base, leaving 4 bases not matched to a gene. The CDR3 has 16 amino acids. Generated by immunoSEQ multiplex PCR, the TCRdb table keeps only in-frame clones and is missing some. Of about 270,000 clones in the sample, about 86% are singletons; the top ten hold 1%. The study's findings and limits: In vitro data verified three CMV-associated chains as specific for CMV antigens.

The chain employs TRBV5-1 and TRBJ1-1; 9 positions match TRBD1. Sequenced input: PBMCs. This clonotype was obtained from a woman between 18 and 29 years old in good health and CMV-seronegative. For the CDR3, the DNA is TGCGCCAGCAGCTTGGCCGGGACAGGGAGGAACACTGAAGCTTTCTTT. Protein product: CASSLAGTGRNTEAFF.